This TCR beta chain was profiled in a study of blood T cell repertoires in COVID-19. Method: immunoSEQ multiplex PCR; TCRdb's copy keeps in-frame clones and lacks some. The sample includes approximately 230,000 clones, 90% to 95% of them seen just once. Residents of 20 to 25 US areas, aged about 18 to 95 years, made up the participants. CDR1 and CDR2 (germline): MNHEY, SMNVEV (reference sequence). The CDR3 runs to 16 residues. V lost 1 base to trimming and J lost 6 bases; unmatched junction nucleotides: 6. This clonotype originated in a woman aged 18-30 years who had recovered from COVID-19. The V and J genes are TRBV27 and TRBJ2-2, with 9 positions matching TRBD1. The specimen was PBMCs or T cells enriched from blood (not recorded which). CDR3: CASSLYGTGQAGELFF. The CDR3 nucleotides read TGTGCCAGCAGTTTATATGGGACAGGGCAGGCCGGGGAGCTGTTTTTT.